The table lists the clone carrying this T cell receptor beta chain with a few counts. Its specificity is unknown. The sample originates from a study of blood T cells in healthy people across ages. Study conclusions and caveats: A strong correlation was seen between TCR beta diversity and naive T cell percentage. Fewer expanded clones and more diversity marked long-lived versus aged donors.

CDR3 length: 13 residues. In germline, CDR1 is DFQATT, CDR2 SNEGSKA (reference sequence). Using a J-beta primer mix together with a sample-barcoded 5' primer, a second PCR was run for roughly 6 to 11 cycles. TCRdb re-called the 5' RACE reads with MiXCR, one entry per CDR3 protein. The sample holds 700,000 to 850,000 distinct CDR3 sequences, around 36% seen once. Sequencing used blood. The gene calls are TRBV20-1 and TRBJ2-4; a weak D match, TRBD1 (6 bases). The DNA end favors TRBJ2-5, so the J call may be wrong. The sequence derives from a young man in good health. CDR3 bases: TGCAGTGCCAGCAGGACAGTCGCGGAGACCCAGTACTTC. Protein product: CSASRTVAETQYF.